This T cell receptor beta chain derives from a study of post-analysis software for immune sequencing data. Background on the study: The courses of disease that were included comprised relapsing-remitting, secondary progressive and progressive-relapsing multiple sclerosis. Findings and limits, study-wide: Roughly 5 TRBV segments, TRBV5-6, TRBV5-1 and TRBV20-1 among them, were found more frequent in patients than controls.

Every TCR beta cDNA library bore unique molecular identifiers. Hundreds of thousands of cDNA molecules came from around 1 to 10 million T cells. Each CDR3 protein is one row after TCRdb ran MiXCR on the PCR reads. The table records fewer than 600,000 distinct CDR3 sequences, roughly 46% of them present only once. Points on this clonotype: What it recognizes is unknown.

The CDR3 is 14 residues long. The ends were cut back, 2 bases at V and 1 base at J, with 8 bases in the middle. Germline loops: CDR1 MNHNS, CDR2 SASEGT. Sequenced material: blood. The V gene is TRBV6-1, the J gene TRBJ1-1; D not certain. This clonotype was sampled from a girl between 5 and 17 years old with multiple sclerosis. DNA for the CDR3: TGTGCCAGCAGTGAATCGTTAAGGAACACTGAAGCTTTCTTT. Protein: CASSESLRNTEAFF.